This is a list of T cell receptor beta chains from one sample in a study of sequential checkpoint blockade in melanoma. Using immunoSEQ multiplex PCR, the repertoire was profiled, and TCRdb retains in-frame clones only, with some absent. The table has approximately 28,000 clones, approximately 83% seen once. This material consisted of CD8+ T cells sorted from blood (inferred from file names), taken from a patient given nivolumab and ipilimumab in sequence. All receptors derive from a human donor with melanoma. Both conserved end residues are trimmed from each CDR3.

V	J	CDR3
TRBV7-8	TRBJ2-5	ASSYYSRSGGETQY
TRBV29-1	TRBJ1-1	SCRLSMNTEAF
TRBV9	TRBJ1-1	ASSVGQGGTEAF
TRBV7-9	TRBJ1-3	ASRGGDSGNTIY
TRBV19	TRBJ2-5	ASSIRRGRGETQY
TRBV19	TRBJ2-1	ASSQAGGDVYNEQF
TRBV4-2	TRBJ1-5	ASSQEWGTLNNQPQH
TRBV6-1	TRBJ2-1	ASSEFSGRPPLYNEQF
TRBV27	TRBJ2-2	ASSLRQGVTGELF
TRBV27	TRBJ2-2	ASSLAGRAGELF
TRBV6-1	TRBJ1-3	ASGQGANTIY
TRBV6-6	TRBJ2-7	ASSYSGADYEQY
TRBV7-9	TRBJ2-7	ASSGLAESEQY
TRBV29-1	TRBJ2-2	SVLPPEGAGELF
TRBV2	TRBJ1-1	ASSDGRGFQNTEAF
TRBV14	TRBJ2-1	ASSQTSGGSYNEQF
TRBV28	TRBJ2-5	ASRLKDRGGQETQY
TRBV27	TRBJ2-7	ASAWAAGYEQY
TRBV6-6	TRBJ1-3	ASSQGARSGNTIY
TRBV27	TRBJ2-3	ASSNRGSPQY